This entry lists 20 T cell receptor beta chains sequenced from one sample in a study of T-cell memory formation after mild COVID-19. Each CDR3 protein gets one entry after TCRdb re-called the 5' RACE reads with MiXCR. The sample records around 320,000 distinct CDR3 sequences, under 30% being singletons. What was sequenced was PBMCs or a T cell subset sorted from them (not recorded which). The origin of the receptors is an adult woman who had mild COVID-19 (a few samples of this study predate the infection). Cell type and time point are not known.

This clonotype was seen a handful of times. CDR3 sequence: CASSHPGTSGGNEQFF. CDR3 bases: TGCGCCAGCAGCCATCCCGGGACTAGCGGGGGGAATGAGCAGTTCTTC. The genes are TRBV4-1 and TRBJ2-1; 15 positions match TRBD2. V lost 3 bases and J lost 7; bases outside the gene matches: 4. The V gene's germline CDR1 is MGHRA and CDR2 YSYEKL. The CDR3 spans 16 residues.

The chain couples TRBV29-1 to TRBJ1-2; 7 positions agree with TRBD1. Trimming took 4 bases from V and 4 from J; bases not matched to a gene: 6. The CDR3 spans 13 residues. The germline V gene encodes CDR1 SQVTM and CDR2 ANQGSEA. The CDR3 DNA is TGCAGCGTTGCTCCCGGGACAGCCTATGGCTACACCTTC. Its protein product is CSVAPGTAYGYTF.

The table lists this clonotype with a few counts. CDR3 in DNA: TGCGCCAGCAGCTCTTCAGTCACCGAATCTTCTAATGAAAAACTGTTTTTT. Its protein product is CASSSSVTESSNEKLFF. This chain uses TRBV5-1 with TRBJ1-4; D gene ambiguous. The CDR3 loop spans 17 amino acids. CDR1 and CDR2 from the germline V gene are SGHRS and YFSETQ. The V end was cut by 3 bases, the J end by 3 bases, with 18 bases between. Looking up the rest from reference TRBV5-1 and TRBJ1-4 gives the full variable domain: KAGVTQTPRYLIKTRGQQVTLSCSPISGHRSVSWYQQTPGQGLQFLFEYFSETQRNKGNFPGRFSGRQFSNSRSEMNVSTLELGDSALYLCASSSSVTESSNEKLFFGSGTQLSVL.

This clonotype was observed a few times. The chain couples TRBV3-1 to TRBJ1-2; 8 bases fit TRBD1. Trimming removed 6 bases from V and 8 bases from J; junction bases left unmatched: 8. Germline V gene data show CDR1 as LGHDT and CDR2 as YNNKEL (reference sequence). The CDR3 runs 13 residues. Written as DNA, the CDR3 is TGTGCCAGCAGACCCGACAGGGGAGGAGGCTACACCTTC. It codes for CASRPDRGGGYTF.

This clonotype was counted only a few times. This chain links TRBV29-1 with TRBJ2-7, with 7 positions matching TRBD2. V dropped 6 bases and J dropped 1; count of bases not matched to a gene: 9. Looked up from germline, CDR1 is SQVTM and CDR2 is ANQGSEA. This CDR3 region has 14 residues. This chain's CDR3 is CSVGGEQTSYEQYF. The CDR3 DNA is TGCAGCGTGGGGGGGGAACAGACGTCCTACGAGCAGTACTTC.

This clonotype came up a few times. This sequence joins TRBV7-2 and TRBJ2-3; D tentatively fits TRBD1 or TRBD2 (5 bases each). The V end was cut by 0 bases, the J end by 4 bases, with 11 bases between. This CDR3 contains 15 residues. Germline CDR1 reads SGHTA; CDR2 reads FQGNSA. The DNA of the CDR3 is TGTGCCAGCAGCTTAGCGCCAGGGAGAGCAGATACGCAGTATTTT. It translates to CASSLAPGRADTQYF.

This chain connects TRBV12-3 or TRBV12-4 to TRBJ1-1, with D perhaps TRBD1 (6 bases). V shed 6 bases and J shed 4 bases, with 15 bases lying between them. The CDR3 is 14 amino acids. In nucleotides, the CDR3 is TGTGCCAGCAGATACAGGGTTCTCGGCACTGAAGCTTTCTTT. Its translation: CASRYRVLGTEAFF.

This clonotype has more than one count but fewer than ten. This chain uses TRBV4-1 with TRBJ2-7; TRBD1 aligns across 9 bases. This CDR3 comprises 14 residues. Germline lookup yields CDR1 MGHRA and CDR2 YSYEKL. V shed 0 bases and J 6 bases; nucleotides not matched to a gene: 3. The DNA of the CDR3 is TGCGCCAGCAGCCAAGAGCACAGGGGGCGCGAGCAGTACTTC. Amino acids: CASSQEHRGREQYF.

The chain has TRBV7-2 and TRBJ2-1; 14 nucleotides align to TRBD2. This CDR3 comprises 15 residues. Germline loops: CDR1 SGHTA, CDR2 FQGNSA. The V and J ends lost 5 bases and 8 bases, in that order; junction bases with no gene match: 5. Written as DNA, the CDR3 is TGTGCCAGCAGCGTGACTAGCGGGAGGGCGTATGAGCAGTTCTTC. Translating it yields CASSVTSGRAYEQFF.

This chain uses TRBV15 with TRBJ1-5; maybe TRBD1 (5 bases). Germline V gene data show CDR1 as LNHNV and CDR2 as YYDKDF (reference sequence). V was shortened by 1 base and J by 1 base, with 8 bases between the two germline ends. The CDR3 sequence is 15 residues long. CDR3 nucleotides: TGTGCCACCAGCAGAGGTTCAGGGAGCAATCAGCCCCAGCATTTT. This codes for CATSRGSGSNQPQHF.

J is TRBJ2-1 and V is TRBV12-3 or TRBV12-4; 7 positions match TRBD2. The V gene end was trimmed by 5 bases and the J gene end by 2 bases; junction bases not matched to a gene: 9. The CDR3 is 16 residues long. CDR3 sequence reads: CASSTLGTTAYNEQFF. The CDR3 coding sequence is TGTGCCAGCAGTACCCTTGGGACTACTGCCTACAATGAGCAGTTCTTC.

This clonotype was picked up many times. The V and J genes are TRBV20-1 and TRBJ2-7; tentatively, D is TRBD2 (5 bases). The CDR3 is made up of 14 amino acids. V lost 3 bases to trimming and J lost 7 bases, with 19 bases between them. Germline V gives CDR1 DFQATT, CDR2 SNEGSKA (reference sequence). CDR3 nucleotide sequence: TGCAGTGCTAGTGGGCCGGGCCAACGGGAAGAGCAGTACTTC. It specifies CSASGPGQREEQYF.

The chain recombines TRBV7-9 with TRBJ1-2, with TRBD1 matching over 7 bases. This CDR3 spans 16 amino acids. Losses at the gene ends were 1 base for V and 4 bases for J; bases not matched to a gene: 9. CDR1 is SEHNR, CDR2 FQNEAQ, per germline (reference sequence). The CDR3 nucleotides read TGTGCCAGCAGCTTAGGGCGACAGGGTAGCGGCTATGGCTACACCTTC. This codes for CASSLGRQGSGYGYTF.

This clonotype was seen more than once but under ten times. The CDR3 coding sequence is TGCAGCGTTGGGAATACTAGCGGGAGTGGAGGAGATACGCAGTATTTT. It encodes CSVGNTSGSGGDTQYF. The chain carries TRBV29-1 and TRBJ2-3, with 11 bases lining up with TRBD2. The germline V gene has CDR1 SQVTM and CDR2 ANQGSEA. The V segment lost 4 bases and the J segment 5 bases; nucleotides outside the gene matches: 11. The CDR3 sequence is 16 residues long.

This clonotype was found a few times. The chain combines TRBV6-1 with TRBJ1-1, with 8 bases fitting TRBD1. The CDR3 runs to 13 residues. Germline CDR1 reads MNHNS; CDR2 reads SASEGT. V trimming: 6 bases; J trimming: 0 bases; junction bases outside the gene matches: 0. In nucleotides, the CDR3 is TGTGCCAGCAGACAGGGGGTGAACACTGAAGCTTTCTTT. The encoded protein is CASRQGVNTEAFF.

Only a few counts were recorded for this clonotype. The V call is TRBV11-1, the J call TRBJ2-7; no definite D call. The germline gives CDR1 SGHAT, CDR2 FQDESV (reference sequence). V gave up 4 bases and J gave up 2 bases, with 15 bases separating them. The CDR3 runs to 15 residues. CDR3 bases: TGTGCCAGCAGCTACCTCGGCTCCCGACCCTACGAGCAGTACTTC. Translation: CASSYLGSRPYEQYF.

V usage is TRBV7-9 and J usage is TRBJ1-1, with D perhaps TRBD1 (5 bases). This CDR3 is built from 16 residues. The germline V gene has CDR1 SEHNR and CDR2 FQNEAQ (reference sequence). Trimming took 1 base from V and 2 from J, leaving 14 bases between them. The CDR3 region has the DNA TGTGCCAGCAGCTTAGTGGCGGGGACGGCTAACACTGAAGCTTTCTTT. Protein: CASSLVAGTANTEAFF. Full variable domain (rest looked up from reference TRBV7-9 and TRBJ1-1): DTGVSQNPRHKITKRGQNVTFRCDPISEHNRLYWYRQTLGQGPEFLTYFQNEAQLEKSRLLSDRFSAERPKGSFSTLEIQRTEQGDSAMYLCASSLVAGTANTEAFFGQGTRLTVV.

The chain has TRBV2 and TRBJ2-7, with D possibly matching TRBD2 (6 bases). Trimming cost V 2 bases and J 4 bases, with 15 bases left between them. The CDR3 runs 15 residues. Per the germline V gene, CDR1 is SNHLY and CDR2 is FYNNEI. CDR3 in amino acids: CASSELGTFGYEQYF. The CDR3, as DNA: TGTGCCAGCAGTGAATTGGGGACTTTTGGATACGAGCAGTACTTC. The full variable domain, completed using reference TRBV2 and TRBJ2-7, is EPEVTQTPSHQVTQMGQEVILRCVPISNHLYFYWYRQILGQKVEFLVSFYNNEISEKSEIFDDQFSVERPDGSNFTLKIRSTKLEDSAMYFCASSELGTFGYEQYFGPGTRLTVT.

This clonotype has a handful of counts. The CDR3 nucleotides are TGCGCCAGCAGCTTGGCAGTTTACGGCACCGGGGAGCTGTTTTTT. It codes for CASSLAVYGTGELFF. The J gene is TRBJ2-2, the V gene TRBV5-1; the D is unclear. V dropped 0 bases and J dropped 4 bases, with 10 bases sitting between them. The germline V gene has CDR1 SGHRS and CDR2 YFSETQ. CDR3 length: 15 residues.

The table lists this clonotype with a few counts. The chain recombines TRBV7-2 with TRBJ1-1; no clear D. The CDR3 runs to 13 residues. The V and J ends lost 4 bases and 1 base respectively, with 7 bases between them. The V gene's germline CDR1 is SGHTA and CDR2 FQGNSA. The DNA of the CDR3 is TGTGCCAGCAGCTCCCAGAGGAACACTGAAGCTTTCTTT. Translation: CASSSQRNTEAFF.